A single sample is the source of the 15 T cell receptor beta chains below, sequenced in a study of shared clonotypes between healthy human individuals. Clones were sequenced by immunoSEQ multiplex PCR, and TCRdb holds only the in-frame ones, with some missing. The repertoire holds some 2.3 million clones, approximately 95% seen once, with about 0.39% in the top ten. Sequences were obtained from naive CD4+ T cells from PBMCs. The subset is: CD45RA+ positively selected. The origin of the receptors is a man between 18 and 35 years old in good health. Some clones in this sample may be carry-over from other donors' samples.

The chain joins TRBV20-1 to TRBJ1-1; tentatively, D is TRBD1 (5 bases). The CDR3 spans 10 residues. Germline V gene data show CDR1 as DFQATT and CDR2 as SNEGSKA (reference sequence). V lost 5 bases to trimming and J lost 9 bases, with 10 bases between them. As DNA, the CDR3 is TGCAGTGCTGGAGGGGTTCAAGCTTTCTTT. This sequence encodes CSAGGVQAFF.

This clone showed up just once. This chain connects TRBV28 to TRBJ1-4; 8 positions agree with TRBD1. The CDR3 sequence is 16 residues long. V trimming: 3 bases; J trimming: 7 bases; junction bases outside the gene matches: 10. Germline CDR1 MDHEN, CDR2 SYDVKM. The CDR3 bases are TGTGCCAGCAGTTTTATCCCCGGGACAGGTAGTGAAAAACTGTTTTTT. Residues: CASSFIPGTGSEKLFF.

This sequence joins TRBV19 and TRBJ2-3, with 12 bases identical to TRBD1. The V and J ends lost 2 bases and 7 bases, in that order; junction bases with no gene match: 10. There are 17 residues in the CDR3. Germline V lookup: CDR1 LNHDA, CDR2 SQIVND (reference sequence). CDR3 in DNA: TGTGCCAGTAGTATATCGTCCGGGACAGGGGGCGTGAATACGCAGTATTTT. Translated, it gives CASSISSGTGGVNTQYF.

The chain has TRBV5-1 and TRBJ1-2; D uncertain. The germline CDR1 and CDR2 sequences are SGHRS and YFSETQ. V was cut by 1 base and J by 10 bases, with 8 bases left in between. The CDR3 is 11 residues long. CDR3 nucleotide sequence: TGCGCCAGCAGCTTGAGCAATCTCTACACCTTC. Translation gives CASSLSNLYTF.

The chain has TRBV9 and TRBJ2-7; TRBD2 might be the D (6 bases). Deletions cut 3 bases from V and 1 base from J, with 11 bases between. Germline V gene lookup returns CDR1 SGDLS and CDR2 YYNGEE. CDR3 length: 14 residues. CDR3 DNA: TGTGCCAGCAGCGCAGGAGGGCGATCCTACGAGCAGTACTTC. Its protein product is CASSAGGRSYEQYF.

This clone was picked up one time. V gene TRBV29-1 combines with J gene TRBJ1-2; D is unclear. The CDR3 has 15 amino acids. Germline V gives CDR1 SQVTM, CDR2 ANQGSEA. V lost 7 bases to trimming and J lost 4 bases, with 22 bases between them. The CDR3 bases are TGCAGCGATTCTAGTCCGGTTTGGGGAGGCTATGGCTACACCTTC. As protein: CSDSSPVWGGYGYTF.

This clone turned up a few times. The rearrangement links TRBV2 to TRBJ1-1; D is ambiguous. This CDR3 is 13 amino acids long. Germline V gives CDR1 SNHLY, CDR2 FYNNEI. V gave up 3 bases and J gave up 5 bases, with 10 bases separating them. In nucleotides, the CDR3 is TGTGCCAGCAGTGAGAGAGTTACGACTGAAGCTTTCTTT. This sequence encodes CASSERVTTEAFF.

In regard to this clone: Additional DNA sequences in this sample encode the identical CDR3. The chain has TRBV7-9 and TRBJ2-1; D ambiguous. The CDR3 runs 13 residues. Germline V CDR1 and CDR2: SEHNR, FQNEAQ (reference sequence). With 5 bases removed from V and 7 bases from J, the gap between germline ends came to 12 bases. CDR3 region: CASSPTGGNEQFF. The CDR3 DNA is TGTGCCAGCAGCCCCACCGGTGGAAATGAGCAGTTCTTC.

With respect to this clone: This likely came from a read error, as a far larger clone is one base away. CDR3 nucleotides: TGTGCCAGCAGCCAAGACAGGGGGCGAGAGACCCAGTACTTC. Encoded protein: CASSQDRGRETQYF. The chain couples TRBV11-1 to TRBJ2-5, with 10 bases that match TRBD1. V lost 5 bases and J lost 4; bases outside the gene matches: 4. Germline loops: CDR1 SGHAT, CDR2 FQDESV (reference sequence). This CDR3 contains 14 residues. Full variable domain (rest looked up from reference TRBV11-1 and TRBJ2-5): EAEVAQSPRYKITEKSQAVAFWCDPISGHATLYWYRQILGQGPELLVQFQDESVVDDSQLPKDRFSAERLKGVDSTLKIQPAELGDSAMYLCASSQDRGRETQYFGPGTRLLVL.

The chain recombines TRBV7-2 with TRBJ2-3; D is possibly TRBD2 (6 bases). The length of the CDR3 is 15 residues. Trimming left V 5 bases short and J 2 bases short, with 14 bases between. The germline CDR1 and CDR2 sequences are SGHTA and FQGNSA. CDR3 protein: CASSTGTLITDTQYF. Here the CDR3 DNA reads TGTGCCAGCAGCACCGGGACTCTGATCACAGATACGCAGTATTTT. Filled out from reference TRBV7-2 and TRBJ2-3, the complete variable domain reads GAGVSQSPSNKVTEKGKDVELRCDPISGHTALYWYRQSLGQGLEFLIYFQGNSAPDKSGLPSDRFSAERTGGSVSTLTIQRTQQEDSAVYLCASSTGTLITDTQYFGPGTRLTVL.

The CDR3: CASSLARSGSTDTQYF. The DNA for the CDR3 is TGCGCCAGCAGCTTGGCCAGGAGCGGCAGCACAGATACGCAGTATTTT. The chain uses TRBV5-1 and TRBJ2-3; possibly TRBD2 for D (5 bases). The CDR3 contains 16 residues. Per germline, CDR1 SGHRS and CDR2 YFSETQ. Trimming left V 0 bases short and J 0 bases short, with 11 bases between.

The chain uses TRBV11-3 and TRBJ1-2; D is uncertain. The V gene's germline CDR1 is SGHNT and CDR2 YENEEA. The CDR3 has 13 amino acids. The V gene lost 4 bases and the J gene lost 4 bases, with 10 bases spanning the gap. The CDR3 DNA reads as TGTGCCAGCAGCTACACGGATTCCTATGGCTACACCTTC. Translation gives CASSYTDSYGYTF.

V gene TRBV6-6 combines with J gene TRBJ2-2, with 7 nucleotides matching TRBD1. Looked up from germline, CDR1 is MNHNY and CDR2 is SVGAGI (reference sequence). This CDR3 comprises 15 residues. Losses at the gene ends were 7 bases for V and 6 bases for J; bases not matched to a gene: 11. CDR3 bases: TGTGCCAGCACCCTGACAGGGAATGGGGCCGGGGAGCTGTTTTTT. Translated: CASTLTGNGAGELFF.

In the case of this clone: The sample contains more than one DNA sequence encoding this CDR3. The chain has TRBV18 and TRBJ2-1; D unclear. The V gene's germline CDR1 is KGHSH and CDR2 LQKENI. The CDR3 has 13 residues. V lost 0 bases and J 5 bases, leaving 5 bases between the germline ends. The CDR3 sequence: CASSPPSDNEQFF. The DNA for the CDR3 is TGTGCCAGCTCACCACCCTCGGACAATGAGCAGTTCTTC.

This clone was observed a single time. The chain has TRBV10-3 and TRBJ2-7; D may be TRBD1 (5 bases). The CDR3 contains 15 residues. Trimming pared 4 bases from V and 1 base from J, leaving 14 bases between. The germline CDR1 and CDR2 sequences are ENHRY and SYGVKD. CDR3 bases: TGTGCCATCAGTGTAGAAGGGGCGCGGTCCTACGAGCAGTACTTC. Its translation: CAISVEGARSYEQYF.